This TCR beta chain was retrieved from a study of blood T cell repertoires in COVID-19. At the level of the study: T cells, B-cell-depleted T cells, or PBMCs provided the cDNA or gDNA that served as material.

Original analysis: Amplification with reference gene primers provided the estimates of nucleated cell counts. The repertoire was sequenced with immunoSEQ multiplex PCR; TCRdb's copy has only in-frame clones and lacks some. V, J and clone size reflect that table, while D and trimming were determined from the DNA. The data contain fewer than 200,000 clones, roughly nine tenths of them singletons. Germline V gene data show CDR1 as SGHVS and CDR2 as FQNEAQ. This CDR3 has 12 residues. V gave up 5 bases and J gave up 5 bases; unmatched junction bases: 1. The clonotype comes from a middle-aged woman in a cohort exposed to, infected with or recovered from COVID-19 (not recorded which). Sample: PBMCs or T cells enriched from blood (not recorded which). The genes are TRBV7-8 and TRBJ2-3, with TRBD1 matching 7 bases. CDR3 bases: TGTGCCAGCAGCCACAGGGGAGATACGCAGTATTTT. Translation: CASSHRGDTQYF.